The 25 T cell receptor beta chains below all came from one sample that was sequenced in a study of technical replicates of blood from a few donors. The repertoire was sequenced with immunoSEQ multiplex PCR; TCRdb's copy has only in-frame clones and lacks some. The sample carries approximately 52,000 clones, approximately 90% recorded once. The sequenced material came from PBMCs. The receptor source for this set is a human donor in good health. Some clones in this sample may be carry-over from other donors' samples.

This chain connects TRBV9 to TRBJ2-3, with D possibly matching TRBD2 (6 bases). This CDR3 is 15 amino acids long. Germline V gives CDR1 SGDLS, CDR2 YYNGEE. V was shortened by 0 bases and J by 0 bases, with 8 bases between the two germline ends. This chain's CDR3 is CASSVGSGSTDTQYF. The CDR3 coding sequence is TGTGCCAGCAGCGTAGGTAGCGGAAGCACAGATACGCAGTATTTT.

The genes are TRBV9 and TRBJ2-2; D is undetermined. CDR1 is SGDLS, CDR2 YYNGEE, per germline. This CDR3 is built from 14 residues. The germline V and J ends were trimmed by 3 bases and 8 bases, with 14 bases remaining between them. The CDR3 protein is CASSGWITRGELFF. CDR3 bases: TGTGCCAGCAGCGGATGGATCACGCGGGGGGAGCTGTTTTTT. The full variable domain, completed using reference TRBV9 and TRBJ2-2, is DSGVTQTPKHLITATGQRVTLRCSPRSGDLSVYWYQQSLDQGLQFLIQYYNGEERAKGNILERFSAQQFPDLHSELNLSSLELGDSALYFCASSGWITRGELFFGEGSRLTVL.

This clone was counted a single time. The chain links TRBV27 to TRBJ1-2, with TRBD1 matching 7 bases. Losses at the gene ends were 5 bases for V and 4 bases for J; bases not matched to a gene: 7. Germline lookup yields CDR1 MNHEY and CDR2 SMNVEV (reference sequence). This CDR3 contains 14 residues. The chain's CDR3 is CASSGDSGSYGYTF. The DNA of the CDR3 is TGTGCCAGCAGTGGGGACAGTGGTAGCTATGGCTACACCTTC.

This clone has just a few counts. The chain is built from TRBV6-1 and TRBJ1-5; D unresolved. Germline V gene sequence: CDR1 MNHNS, CDR2 SASEGT. V lost 2 bases and J 0 bases, leaving 14 bases between the germline ends. The CDR3 totals 17 residues. CDR3 region: CASSELTSQISNQPQHF. The CDR3 nucleotides are TGTGCCAGCAGTGAATTAACCTCGCAGATTAGCAATCAGCCCCAGCATTTT.

The J gene is TRBJ2-5, the V gene TRBV7-8; the match to TRBD2 covers 8 bases. CDR1 and CDR2 (germline): SGHVS, FQNEAQ. The CDR3 sequence is 13 residues long. The V and J ends lost 6 bases and 5 bases, in that order; junction bases with no gene match: 5. As DNA, the CDR3 is TGTGCCAGCAGTCGCGGGAGGAGGGAGACCCAGTACTTC. Protein sequence: CASSRGRRETQYF.

The chain combines TRBV10-3 with TRBJ2-5, with a tentative D call TRBD2 (6 bases). The CDR3 has 15 amino acids. The germline V gene has CDR1 ENHRY and CDR2 SYGVKD. Deletions cut 2 bases from V and 2 bases from J, with 12 bases between. CDR3 in amino acids: CAISESGAGQETQYF. CDR3 in DNA: TGTGCCATCAGTGAGAGCGGAGCGGGTCAAGAGACCCAGTACTTC.

This clone was counted a few times. The genes are TRBV7-2 and TRBJ1-2; D ambiguous. Germline V lookup: CDR1 SGHTA, CDR2 FQGNSA. This CDR3 has 13 amino acids. The V end was cut by 4 bases, the J end by 5 bases, with 11 bases between. Here the CDR3 reads CASSSNYLYGYTF. The CDR3 DNA is TGTGCCAGCAGCTCAAACTACCTTTATGGCTACACCTTC. Full variable domain (outside the CDR3, taken from reference TRBV7-2 and TRBJ1-2): GAGVSQSPSNKVTEKGKDVELRCDPISGHTALYWYRQSLGQGLEFLIYFQGNSAPDKSGLPSDRFSAERTGGSVSTLTIQRTQQEDSAVYLCASSSNYLYGYTFGSGTRLTVV.

This clone was seen a handful of times. The chain carries TRBV7-3 and TRBJ1-2; D remains unclear. CDR1 is SGHTA, CDR2 FQGTGA, per germline. The CDR3 sequence is 14 residues long. V was pared by 3 bases and J by 4 bases, with 12 bases between. The CDR3 region has the DNA TGTGCCAGCAGCTTCGCACGCGGCGGCTATGGCTACACCTTC. Its protein is CASSFARGGYGYTF. Full variable domain (missing parts from reference TRBV7-3 and TRBJ1-2): GAGVSQTPSNKVTEKGKYVELRCDPISGHTALYWYRQSLGQGPEFLIYFQGTGAADDSGLPNDRFFAVRPEGSVSTLKIQRTERGDSAVYLCASSFARGGYGYTFGSGTRLTVV.

The chain is built from TRBV4-3 and TRBJ2-7; the D gene is possibly TRBD2 (6 bases). Trimming left V 1 base short and J 5 bases short, with 15 bases between. The CDR3 contains 15 residues. Germline V lookup: CDR1 LGHNA, CDR2 YSLEER. The CDR3 sequence: CASSQVGGSGNEQYF. CDR3 DNA sequence: TGCGCCAGCAGCCAAGTGGGGGGAAGCGGAAACGAGCAGTACTTC.

V gene TRBV6-1 combines with J gene TRBJ2-1; 10 bases line up with TRBD2. The germline gives CDR1 MNHNS, CDR2 SASEGT. This CDR3 is built from 14 residues. V gave up 5 bases and J gave up 7 bases; unmatched junction bases: 5. The CDR3 here is CASSFSGGRNEQFF. Written as DNA, the CDR3 is TGTGCCAGCAGTTTTAGCGGGGGGAGGAATGAGCAGTTCTTC.

The chain uses TRBV4-3 and TRBJ2-7, with TRBD1 identical over 7 bases. The CDR3 covers 14 residues. J gave up 2 bases and V 3 bases, and 4 bases lay outside the gene matches. Per the germline V gene, CDR1 is LGHNA and CDR2 is YSLEER. CDR3 loop: CASSHRQGTYEQYF. The CDR3, as DNA: TGCGCCAGCAGCCACAGACAGGGAACCTACGAGCAGTACTTC.

The chain employs TRBV5-4 and TRBJ2-7, with 8 bases lining up with TRBD1. CDR3 size: 13 residues. With 3 bases clipped from V and 6 bases from J, the junction kept 5 bases outside the gene matches. The germline V gene encodes CDR1 SGHNT and CDR2 YYREEE (reference sequence). Here the CDR3 DNA reads TGTGCCAGCAGCTCCACAGGGGGTAGCGAGCAGTACTTC. The encoded protein is CASSSTGGSEQYF.

In its sample, this clone was seen once. The chain has TRBV4-3 and TRBJ2-7; D uncertain. The CDR3 sequence is 13 residues long. V lost 4 bases, J lost 0 bases, and 7 bases lay in between. Germline V CDR1 and CDR2: LGHNA, YSLEER. CDR3 protein: CASSRQNSYEQYF. CDR3 nucleotide sequence: TGCGCCAGCAGCCGGCAGAACTCCTACGAGCAGTACTTC.

Here the CDR3 DNA reads TGTGCCAGCTCACCTACCCCGGACACCATGAACACTGAAGCTTTCTTT. Its translation: CASSPTPDTMNTEAFF. The V and J genes are TRBV18 and TRBJ1-1, with a possible D match to TRBD1 (5 bases). CDR3 length equals 16 residues. Trimming removed 3 bases at V and 0 bases at J, with 14 bases between. From germline, CDR1 is KGHSH and CDR2 LQKENI.

This chain joins TRBV5-5 and TRBJ1-4; TRBD1 might be the D (5 bases). Trimming took off 4 bases at V and 7 bases at J, with 14 bases between the two ends. CDR3 size: 14 residues. CDR1 is SGHKS and CDR2 is YYEKEE in the germline V gene (reference sequence). CDR3: CASSSNRRSEKLFF. The CDR3 region has the DNA TGTGCCAGCAGCAGTAACAGGCGTAGTGAAAAACTGTTTTTT.

J is TRBJ1-1 and V is TRBV19; 8 bases agree with TRBD1. This CDR3 is 14 amino acids long. Per germline, CDR1 LNHDA and CDR2 SQIVND (reference sequence). With 3 bases clipped from V and 2 bases from J, the junction kept 2 bases outside the gene matches. CDR3 bases: TGTGCCAGTAGTATTACAGGGGGAAACACTGAAGCTTTCTTT. This sequence encodes CASSITGGNTEAFF.

Worth noting for this clone: This likely reflects a read error, since a far larger clone is one base away. The same CDR3 also results from other DNA sequences found in this sample. The J gene is TRBJ1-1, the V gene TRBV5-1; D unclear. V lost 0 bases and J lost 3, with 9 bases in between. The germline gives CDR1 SGHRS, CDR2 YFSETQ. This CDR3 comprises 14 residues. The CDR3 here is CASSLAGGYTEAFF. Written as DNA, the CDR3 is TGCGCCAGCAGCTTGGCGGGTGGGTACACTGAAGCTTTCTTT.

As regards this clone: A read error may produce the germline difference seen at one junction end. The chain employs TRBV4-3 and TRBJ1-1, with 8 bases aligning to TRBD1. This CDR3 spans 15 amino acids. Germline loops: CDR1 LGHNA, CDR2 YSLEER. The CDR3 spells CASSQDYRGNSEAFF. Here the CDR3 DNA reads TGCGCCAGCAGCCAAGACTACAGGGGGAACTCTGAAGCTTTCTTT.

The V and J genes are TRBV10-3 and TRBJ2-6; tentatively, D is TRBD1 (6 bases). The CDR3 consists of 18 residues. V shed 2 bases and J shed 0 bases, with 14 bases lying between them. The germline gives CDR1 ENHRY, CDR2 SYGVKD. CDR3 region: CAISERQGISSGANVLTF. CDR3 DNA: TGTGCCATCAGTGAGAGGCAGGGGATCTCCTCTGGGGCCAACGTCCTGACTTTC.

J is TRBJ1-6 and V is TRBV18; no clear D. The V and J ends lost 5 bases and 7 bases respectively, with 12 bases between them. The CDR3 consists of 14 residues. The germline gives CDR1 KGHSH, CDR2 LQKENI. The CDR3 DNA reads as TGTGCCAGCTCATTTTCCACCGAGAATTCACCCCTCCACTTT. Protein: CASSFSTENSPLHF.

This clone was observed once. The chain uses TRBV18 and TRBJ2-5, with a weak D call TRBD1 (5 bases). The CDR3 is 13 amino acids. Germline V gene sequence: CDR1 KGHSH, CDR2 LQKENI. The V gene lost 1 base and the J gene lost 2 bases, with 5 bases spanning the gap. CDR3 sequence reads: CASSPRQQETQYF. The CDR3 coding sequence is TGTGCCAGCTCACCACGACAGCAAGAGACCCAGTACTTC.

This chain joins TRBV18 and TRBJ2-3, with TRBD2 as a possible D gene (5 bases). Trimming stripped 0 bases from V and 9 bases from J, with 10 bases between. The CDR3 sequence is 13 residues long. Per the germline V gene, CDR1 is KGHSH and CDR2 is LQKENI. The CDR3, as DNA: TGTGCCAGCTCACCACCTAGCGTAGACACGCAGTATTTT. Encoded protein: CASSPPSVDTQYF.

In DNA, the CDR3 is TGCGCCAGCAGCCAAGATTCAGCAGCCCGGGTCGGGGAGCTGTTTTTT. It encodes CASSQDSAARVGELFF. The rearrangement links TRBV4-3 to TRBJ2-2; D is unclear. Trimming took 0 bases from V and 7 from J, leaving 15 bases between them. CDR1 is LGHNA and CDR2 is YSLEER in the germline V gene. The CDR3 contains 16 residues.

This sequence joins TRBV11-2 and TRBJ1-2, with 7 bases that match TRBD1. Trimming cost V 5 bases and J 2 bases; bases outside gene matches: 14. The V gene's germline CDR1 is SGHAT and CDR2 FQNNGV. The CDR3 is made up of 17 amino acids. CDR3 sequence (DNA): TGTGCCAGCAGCCCAGGAGCCTCCACAGGGGCGAACTATGGCTACACCTTC. Residues: CASSPGASTGANYGYTF.

CDR3 region: CASSRGDRNLDGYTF. Written as DNA, the CDR3 is TGTGCCAGCAGCCGCGGGGACAGGAACCTCGATGGCTACACCTTC. The chain is built from TRBV7-2 and TRBJ1-2; TRBD1 aligns across 8 bases. Germline-derived CDR1 and CDR2 are SGHTA and FQGNSA. V shed 5 bases and J 6 bases; nucleotides not matched to a gene: 11. The CDR3 has 15 residues. The complete variable domain, with remaining parts taken from reference TRBV7-2 and TRBJ1-2, reads GAGVSQSPSNKVTEKGKDVELRCDPISGHTALYWYRQSLGQGLEFLIYFQGNSAPDKSGLPSDRFSAERTGGSVSTLTIQRTQQEDSAVYLCASSRGDRNLDGYTFGSGTRLTVV.